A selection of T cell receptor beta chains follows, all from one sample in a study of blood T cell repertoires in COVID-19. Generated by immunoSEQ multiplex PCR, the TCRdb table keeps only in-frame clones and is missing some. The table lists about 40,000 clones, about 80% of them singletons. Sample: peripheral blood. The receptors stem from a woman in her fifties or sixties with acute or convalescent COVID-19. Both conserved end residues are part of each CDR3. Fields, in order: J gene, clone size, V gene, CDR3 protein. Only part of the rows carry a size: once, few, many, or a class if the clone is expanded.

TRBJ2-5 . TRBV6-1 CASSEQWSLKGETQYF
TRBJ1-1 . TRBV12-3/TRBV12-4 CASSSTGKAFF
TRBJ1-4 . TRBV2 CASSGTTTNEKLFF
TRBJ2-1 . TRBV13 CASSLPVSNEQFF
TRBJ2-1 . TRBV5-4 CASSLTKYNEQFF
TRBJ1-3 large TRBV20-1 CSADQGNTIYF
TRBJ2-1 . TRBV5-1 CASSPLTYNEQFF
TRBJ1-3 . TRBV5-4 CASSYGTGAGNTIYF
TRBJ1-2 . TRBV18 CASSPLGANYGYTF
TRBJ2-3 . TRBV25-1 CASSDTASVTDTQYF
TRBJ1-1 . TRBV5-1 CASGDRVNTEAFF
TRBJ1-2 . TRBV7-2 CASSFSPGDYGYTF
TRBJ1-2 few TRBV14 CASSRHLTGYGYTF
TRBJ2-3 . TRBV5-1 CASSLLAGGTDTQYF
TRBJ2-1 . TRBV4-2 CASTPGQAGEGSYNEQFF
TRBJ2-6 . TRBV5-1 CASSRLADGANVLTF
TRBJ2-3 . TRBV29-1 CSVLRLAGFEDTQYF
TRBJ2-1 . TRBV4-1 CASSQDPLLAHNEQFF
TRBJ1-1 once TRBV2 CASSEGTGGMEAFF
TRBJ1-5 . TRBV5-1 CASSSEADQPQHF
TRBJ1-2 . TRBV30 CAWRGLGGGYGYTF
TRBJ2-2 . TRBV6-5 CASMRDTGELFF
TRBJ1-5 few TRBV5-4 CASSNDRATQPQHF
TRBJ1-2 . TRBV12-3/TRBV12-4 CASSFRGSDGYTF
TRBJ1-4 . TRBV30 CAWSPLDRVNEKLFF
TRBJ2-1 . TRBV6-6 CASSYSARSDNEQFF
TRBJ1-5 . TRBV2 CASKVGGLPQHF
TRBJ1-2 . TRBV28 CASSLRQVYGYTF
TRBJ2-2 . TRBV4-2 CASSYGAGAGGELFF
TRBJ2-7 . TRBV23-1 CASSQGTPSSYEQYF
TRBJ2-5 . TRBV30 CAWSAGAPETQYF
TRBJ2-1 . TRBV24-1 CATSDLSSYNEQFF
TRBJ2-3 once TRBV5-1 CASSFLAGSTDTQYF
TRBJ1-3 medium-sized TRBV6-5 CASRESGSGNTIYF
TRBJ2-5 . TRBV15 CATSRDGGLQETQYF
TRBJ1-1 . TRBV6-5 CASSWTKTEAFF
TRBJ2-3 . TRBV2 CASSETSERDTQYF
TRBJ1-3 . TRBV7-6 CASSLGTGYSSGNTIYF
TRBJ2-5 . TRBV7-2 CASSSRGPTPQETQYF
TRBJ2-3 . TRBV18 CASSPPGLAGGQDTQYF